A single sample is the source of the 27 T cell receptor beta chains below, sequenced in a study of Graves' ophthalmopathy and Graves' hyperthyroidism. The authors amplified TCR beta CDR3 regions from RNA transcripts. Second-round multiplex PCR came after first-round RT-PCR with HTBI primers. TCRdb reprocessed the multiplex PCR reads via MiXCR and lists one record per CDR3 protein. The sample lists hundreds of thousands of distinct CDR3 sequences, roughly 20% seen once, with roughly 7.4% in the top ten. The specimen was peripheral blood. These receptors all come from a woman in her late teens or twenties with stable Graves' hyperthyroidism. Some clones in this sample may be carry-over from other donors' samples.

This clonotype was detected many times. The gene calls are TRBV12-3 or TRBV12-4 and TRBJ1-2, with D perhaps matching TRBD1 (6 bases). The V and J ends lost 0 bases and 7 bases respectively, with 18 bases between them. CDR3 size: 16 residues. The CDR3 spells CASSLAGREQGRGYTF. CDR3 sequence (DNA): TGTGCCAGCAGTTTAGCGGGAAGGGAACAGGGCCGTGGCTACACCTTC.

This clonotype was detected only once. The chain joins TRBV15 to TRBJ2-7; the match to TRBD1 covers 7 bases. Germline lookup yields CDR1 LNHNV and CDR2 YYDKDF (reference sequence). The CDR3 is 13 amino acids. V lost 0 bases and J lost 5; bases outside the gene matches: 1. In nucleotides, the CDR3 is TGTGCCACCAGCAGAGAACAGGGGAACGAGCAGTACTTC. This gives the protein CATSREQGNEQYF.

This clonotype has a handful of counts. V gene TRBV28 combines with J gene TRBJ1-1, with D maybe TRBD1 (6 bases). Germline values: CDR1 MDHEN, CDR2 SYDVKM. The CDR3 contains 17 residues. V lost 7 bases to trimming and J lost 6 bases, with 27 bases between them. In nucleotides, the CDR3 is TGTGCCAGCATTACAATCTACGGGGGGCATGAAGTCCCTGAAGCTTTCTTT. Its protein is CASITIYGGHEVPEAFF.

At least ten counts were recorded for this clonotype. The gene calls are TRBV18 and TRBJ2-5, with no clear D. The CDR3 length is 12 residues. V was trimmed by 8 bases and J by 5 bases, leaving 12 bases between them. The germline CDR1 and CDR2 sequences are KGHSH and LQKENI. The CDR3 spells CASSPPQETQYF. Written as DNA, the CDR3 is TGTGCCAGCAGCCCCCCCCAGGAGACCCAGTACTTC.

This clonotype was seen many times. The rearrangement uses TRBV28 and TRBJ1-5, with D possibly matching TRBD1 (5 bases). This CDR3 is built from 16 residues. Trimming removed 5 bases at V and 1 base at J, with 15 bases between. Germline V gene data show CDR1 as MDHEN and CDR2 as SYDVKM. This CDR3 is CASSPLPQGSNQPQHF. As DNA, the CDR3 is TGTGCCAGCAGTCCGCTTCCTCAGGGAAGCAATCAGCCCCAGCATTTT.

The V and J genes are TRBV29-1 and TRBJ2-2, with TRBD1 matching over 9 bases. In germline, CDR1 is SQVTM, CDR2 ANQGSEA. The CDR3 totals 15 residues. V was pared by 5 bases and J by 5 bases, with 9 bases of the junction left unmatched. CDR3 sequence: CSVTPTGGRTGELFF. In nucleotides, the CDR3 is TGCAGCGTTACTCCGACAGGGGGACGAACCGGGGAGCTGTTTTTT.

This clonotype was counted at least ten times. The chain links TRBV20-1 to TRBJ2-5, with TRBD1 matching over 11 bases. Trimming removed 1 base from V and 2 bases from J; junction bases left unmatched: 3. Germline V gives CDR1 DFQATT, CDR2 SNEGSKA (reference sequence). The CDR3 sequence is 15 residues long. Written as DNA, the CDR3 is TGCAGTGCTAGAGGGGGACAGGGGGATCAAGAGACCCAGTACTTC. This translates into CSARGGQGDQETQYF.

This clonotype was seen many times. The CDR3 is CASCPGPYTGELFF. The CDR3 coding sequence is TGTGCCAGCTGTCCAGGGCCTTACACCGGGGAGCTGTTTTTT. The chain has TRBV12-3 or TRBV12-4 and TRBJ2-2; D may be TRBD1 (5 bases). This CDR3 has 14 amino acids. V lost 8 bases to trimming and J lost 3 bases, with 13 bases between them.

This clonotype was counted many times. The V and J genes are TRBV20-1 and TRBJ2-7, with 13 bases fitting TRBD2. The CDR3 runs 15 residues. The V gene end was trimmed by 4 bases and the J gene end by 4 bases; junction bases not matched to a gene: 7. Germline CDR1 is DFQATT and CDR2 is SNEGSKA (reference sequence). This CDR3 reads CSANRRTSGSYEQYF. CDR3 nucleotides: TGCAGTGCTAACCGGAGGACTAGCGGGAGTTACGAGCAGTACTTC.

This clonotype was observed at least ten times. The chain recombines TRBV7-2 with TRBJ1-3, with 7 nucleotides matching TRBD1. Germline V gives CDR1 SGHTA, CDR2 FQGNSA. Losses at the gene ends were 4 bases for V and 7 bases for J; bases not matched to a gene: 7. The length of the CDR3 is 14 residues. The CDR3 DNA reads as TGTGCCAGCAGCTCACACAGGGGAACGAACACCATATATTTT. Protein: CASSSHRGTNTIYF. The entire variable domain, with the rest obtained from reference TRBV7-2 and TRBJ1-3, is as follows: GAGVSQSPSNKVTEKGKDVELRCDPISGHTALYWYRQSLGQGLEFLIYFQGNSAPDKSGLPSDRFSAERTGGSVSTLTIQRTQQEDSAVYLCASSSHRGTNTIYFGEGSWLTVV.

Ten or more counts support this clonotype. V is TRBV6-2 or TRBV6-3 and J is TRBJ2-7, with 10 bases matching TRBD1. The germline CDR1 and CDR2 sequences are MNHEY and SVGEGT. The V segment lost 4 bases and the J segment 2 bases; nucleotides outside the gene matches: 11. CDR3 size: 17 residues. Here the CDR3 reads CASSSYRTGTGAYEQYF. Here the CDR3 DNA reads TGTGCCAGCAGTTCTTACAGGACCGGGACAGGGGCCTACGAGCAGTACTTC.

This clonotype was counted at least ten times. The chain combines TRBV15 with TRBJ2-5; D is unclear. This CDR3 spans 15 amino acids. V lost 0 bases to trimming and J lost 0 bases, with 8 bases between them. Germline-derived CDR1 and CDR2 are LNHNV and YYDKDF (reference sequence). The CDR3 region is CATSRDRRNQETQYF. The CDR3 bases are TGTGCCACCAGCAGAGATCGTCGGAACCAAGAGACCCAGTACTTC.

CDR3: CASSYDRRHDTEAFF. CDR3 in DNA: TGTGCCAGCAGTTACGACCGGCGGCACGACACTGAAGCTTTCTTT. The genes are TRBV6-5 and TRBJ1-1, with unresolved D. The V gene's germline CDR1 is MNHEY and CDR2 SVGAGI. This CDR3 has 15 residues. The V and J ends lost 2 bases and 3 bases respectively, with 13 bases between them.

This clonotype has a count of ten or more. This chain connects TRBV4-1 to TRBJ1-6; maybe TRBD1 (6 bases). V shed 0 bases and J shed 7 bases, with 16 bases lying between them. CDR3 length: 17 residues. Germline V gives CDR1 MGHRA, CDR2 YSYEKL. CDR3 loop: CASSQEHAGHRNSPLHF. Here the CDR3 DNA reads TGCGCCAGCAGCCAAGAACACGCGGGACATAGGAATTCACCCCTCCACTTT.

In its sample, this clonotype was seen many times. The rearrangement links TRBV20-1 to TRBJ1-5, with D uncertain. This CDR3 spans 14 amino acids. V gave up 3 bases and J gave up 1 base, with 10 bases separating them. The germline gives CDR1 DFQATT, CDR2 SNEGSKA (reference sequence). The CDR3 is CSASVGGSNQPQHF. CDR3 in DNA: TGCAGTGCTAGTGTCGGAGGGAGCAATCAGCCCCAGCATTTT.

This clonotype was found many times. V is TRBV28 and J is TRBJ2-5; 10 nucleotides match TRBD1. Germline CDR1 reads MDHEN; CDR2 reads SYDVKM. The CDR3 loop spans 15 amino acids. The junction had 10 bases not matched to a gene; V was cut back by 7 bases and J by 5 bases. The CDR3 protein is CASTTPGTGAETQYF. CDR3 in DNA: TGTGCCAGCACAACTCCGGGGACAGGGGCCGAGACCCAGTACTTC. Looking up the rest from reference TRBV28 and TRBJ2-5 gives the full variable domain: DVKVTQSSRYLVKRTGEKVFLECVQDMDHENMFWYRQDPGLGLRLIYFSYDVKMKEKGDIPEGYSVSREKKERFSLILESASTNQTSMYLCASTTPGTGAETQYFGPGTRLLVL.

This clonotype has a count of ten or more. This chain uses TRBV14 with TRBJ2-7; D unclear. CDR1 SGHDN and CDR2 FVKESK come from the germline V gene. The CDR3 is 13 residues long. The ends were cut back, 5 bases at V and 9 bases at J, with 17 bases in the middle. DNA for the CDR3: TGTGCCAGCAGCGCCATAACTGGGATCGGGCAGTACTTC. It is translated as CASSAITGIGQYF.

This clonotype was detected ten times or more. J is TRBJ1-5 and V is TRBV12-3 or TRBV12-4; 8 nucleotides agree with TRBD1. The CDR3 has 13 amino acids. Trimming took 4 bases from V and 7 from J; bases not matched to a gene: 3. The CDR3 sequence: CASSSGGRQPQHF. CDR3 nucleotide sequence: TGTGCCAGCAGTTCAGGGGGCCGGCAGCCCCAGCATTTT.

This clonotype was counted only a few times. The chain recombines TRBV7-8 with TRBJ2-7; D not resolved. This CDR3 contains 14 residues. The ends were cut back, 5 bases at V and 0 bases at J, with 11 bases in the middle. The germline gives CDR1 SGHVS, CDR2 FQNEAQ. CDR3 sequence (DNA): TGTGCCAGCAGCCCTGCGAGGATCTCCTACGAGCAGTACTTC. Protein: CASSPARISYEQYF.

This clonotype was seen ten or more times. The genes are TRBV12-3 or TRBV12-4 and TRBJ1-6; tentative D call: TRBD1 (5 bases). The CDR3 covers 15 residues. V dropped 3 bases and J dropped 10 bases, with 16 bases sitting between them. The CDR3: CASSLGVQHGSPLHF. The CDR3 DNA sequence: TGTGCCAGCAGTTTGGGGGTCCAGCATGGCTCACCCCTCCACTTT.

This clonotype was seen just once. This chain links TRBV6-5 with TRBJ2-5, with TRBD1 identical over 7 bases. This CDR3 is 16 amino acids long. The ends lost 0 bases at V and 3 bases at J; junction bases unmatched: 7. The V gene's germline CDR1 is MNHEY and CDR2 SVGAGI. This CDR3 is CASSYSYGTAKETQYF. As DNA, the CDR3 is TGTGCCAGCAGTTACTCGTATGGGACAGCCAAAGAGACCCAGTACTTC.

J is TRBJ1-2 and V is TRBV2; 7 nucleotides match TRBD1. V lost 4 bases, J lost 4 bases, and 9 bases stayed unmatched. CDR1 and CDR2 from the germline V gene are SNHLY and FYNNEI. The CDR3 totals 15 residues. This CDR3 is CASSVRDSFFYGYTF. The CDR3 DNA reads TGTGCCAGCAGTGTCCGGGACAGCTTCTTCTATGGCTACACCTTC.

As regards this clonotype: A single base separates this from a much larger clone, so it may be a read error. The chain combines TRBV6-1 with TRBJ1-6; 9 positions agree with TRBD1. The CDR3 loop spans 14 amino acids. Germline values: CDR1 MNHNS, CDR2 SASEGT. The CDR3 loop reads CVSSGQGQNSPLHF. The CDR3 coding sequence is TGTGTCAGCTCGGGACAGGGCCAAAATTCACCCCTCCACTTT.

This clonotype was seen ten or more times. The CDR3 bases are TGTGCCAGCATCCCGCGCCCCGGACAGACGTACGAGCAGTACTTC. As protein: CASIPRPGQTYEQYF. V and J are TRBV5-5 and TRBJ2-7, with a weak D call TRBD1 (6 bases). Trimming pared 6 bases from V and 4 bases from J, leaving 20 bases between. CDR1 is SGHKS and CDR2 is YYEKEE in the germline V gene (reference sequence). The CDR3 runs to 15 residues.

This clonotype occurred many times. V and J are TRBV6-6 and TRBJ2-5, with D tentatively TRBD1 (6 bases). V lost 7 bases and J 0 bases, leaving 15 bases between the germline ends. This CDR3 is 15 amino acids long. Germline CDR1 MNHNY, CDR2 SVGAGI (reference sequence). CDR3 loop: CASTRGPEYQETQYF. The CDR3 DNA is TGTGCCAGCACCAGGGGACCTGAGTACCAAGAGACCCAGTACTTC.

This clonotype was picked up many times. The junction departs from the called germline gene at one end, perhaps through a read error. The chain is built from TRBV7-7 and TRBJ2-1; 7 bases fit TRBD2. CDR1 is SSHAT, CDR2 FNYEAQ, per germline (reference sequence). This CDR3 is 15 amino acids long. This chain's CDR3 is CASSLYWSGGNEQFF. The CDR3 region has the DNA TGTGCTAGCAGCTTATATTGGTCGGGGGGCAATGAGCAGTTCTTC.

This chain joins TRBV10-3 and TRBJ2-7; 7 bases agree with TRBD1. After removal of 6 bases from V and 7 bases from J, the junction contained 12 bases not matched to a gene. CDR1 is ENHRY and CDR2 is SYGVKD in the germline V gene. This CDR3 comprises 14 residues. CDR3 sequence reads: CAISPTGNLEEQYF. CDR3 DNA: TGTGCCATCAGCCCGACAGGGAATCTCGAGGAGCAGTACTTC.